Shown below are 6 T cell receptor beta chains from a single sample sequenced in a study of metastatic and nonmetastatic thyroid tumors. MiXCR re-clonotyped the PCR reads for TCRdb. The sample records fewer than 70,000 clones, 25% to 30% being singletons. No treatment had been given to any patient before thyroid surgery. Sequenced input: blood. The receptors derive from a female donor with papillary thyroid cancer or a benign thyroid nodule (not recorded which). Some clones in this sample may be carry-over from other donors' samples.

This clone has only a few counts. The chain has TRBV19 and TRBJ2-1; 7 bases line up with TRBD2. This CDR3 has 15 amino acids. Germline V CDR1 and CDR2: LNHDA, SQIVND (reference sequence). V lost 3 bases to trimming and J lost 0 bases; unmatched junction nucleotides: 2. The CDR3 sequence: CASSIVAGSYNEQFF. Written as DNA, the CDR3 is TGTGCCAGTAGTATTGTAGCGGGCTCCTACAATGAGCAGTTCTTC.

The V call is TRBV14, the J call TRBJ2-5, with D possibly matching TRBD2 (5 bases). Trimming left V 5 bases short and J 5 bases short, with 15 bases between. Germline assignment: CDR1 SGHDN and CDR2 FVKESK. CDR3 length equals 14 residues. The CDR3 DNA is TGTGCCAGCAGCTTCCGGACGGGGTGGGAGACCCAGTACTTC. Its protein product is CASSFRTGWETQYF.

This clone is medium-sized. The rearrangement joins TRBV19 to TRBJ2-3, with 9 bases fitting TRBD2. Germline V gene sequence: CDR1 LNHDA, CDR2 SQIVND (reference sequence). This CDR3 has 14 amino acids. V lost 5 bases to trimming and J lost 3 bases; unmatched junction nucleotides: 3. The CDR3 here is CASSSSGTTDTQYF. CDR3 sequence (DNA): TGTGCCAGTAGTTCTAGCGGGACAACAGATACGCAGTATTTT. Drawing the rest from reference TRBV19 and TRBJ2-3, the complete variable domain is DGGITQSPKYLFRKEGQNVTLSCEQNLNHDAMYWYRQDPGQGLRLIYYSQIVNDFQKGDIAEGYSVSREKKESFPLTVTSAQKNPTAFYLCASSSSGTTDTQYFGPGTRLTVL.

The rearrangement uses TRBV20-1 and TRBJ1-2; 10 nucleotides agree with TRBD1. Germline CDR1 is DFQATT and CDR2 is SNEGSKA (reference sequence). The V segment lost 6 bases and the J segment 3 bases; nucleotides outside the gene matches: 4. The CDR3 has 13 residues. CDR3 coding DNA: TGCAGTGCAACCGGGACAGGGGACTATGGCTACACCTTC. This translates into CSATGTGDYGYTF.

The rearrangement links TRBV27 to TRBJ2-2, with 10 bases matching TRBD1. The CDR3 is made up of 16 amino acids. In germline, CDR1 is MNHEY, CDR2 SMNVEV (reference sequence). The junction had 9 bases not matched to a gene; V was cut back by 7 bases and J by 4 bases. This chain's CDR3 is CASTSAGTGVTGELFF. The CDR3 region has the DNA TGTGCCAGCACCTCAGCCGGGACAGGGGTCACCGGGGAGCTGTTTTTT.

This clone occurred many times. The chain has TRBV5-1 and TRBJ2-7; D is possibly TRBD1 (5 bases). Germline V CDR1 and CDR2: SGHRS, YFSETQ. The ends were cut back, 2 bases at V and 0 bases at J, with 12 bases in the middle. The CDR3 has 15 amino acids. The chain's CDR3 is CASSLVFDSSYEQYF. The CDR3 region has the DNA TGCGCCAGCAGCTTAGTTTTCGACAGCTCCTACGAGCAGTACTTC.